Below are 3 T cell receptor beta chains sequenced from a single sample in a study of blood T cells in healthy people across ages (dated by TCRdb to the mid-2010s). Library generation was performed with 5' RACE. The reads were generated on an Illumina HiSeq 2500. A second 7 to 11 cycle PCR used a sample-barcoded 5' primer and a J-beta primer mix. Through fastp at Q25 and MiXCR, TCRdb rebuilt clones from the public reads, retaining in-frame beta chains. CDR3 protein duplicates are merged, each entry listing the most common genes and DNA. A total of about 1.6 million distinct CDR3 sequences appear in this sample, around 36% of them only once. The ten top clones hold about 11% of the sample. Source material: blood. The receptor source for this set is a young woman in good health.

The sample holds a few counts of this clonotype. The chain has TRBV20-1 and TRBJ1-1, with a possible D match to TRBD1 (6 bases). CDR3 length equals 14 residues. Trimming removed 7 bases from V and 0 bases from J, with 15 bases in between. Germline V gives CDR1 DFQATT, CDR2 SNEGSKA (reference sequence). Here the CDR3 DNA reads TGCAGTGACCGCCGAGAGGGGGTGAACACTGAAGCTTTCTTT. Translation: CSDRREGVNTEAFF.

This clonotype was recorded only once. The chain has TRBV28 and TRBJ2-5; 13 nucleotides align to TRBD2. The J segment lost 1 base and the V segment lost 3 bases, leaving 5 bases of the junction unmatched. Germline CDR1 MDHEN, CDR2 SYDVKM. This CDR3 is built from 17 residues. CDR3 DNA sequence: TGTGCCAGCAGTTTTATCGGGACTAGCGGGATCCAAGAGACCCAGTACTTC. Its translation is CASSFIGTSGIQETQYF.

The sample holds many counts of this clonotype. V and J are TRBV7-9 and TRBJ2-7; perhaps TRBD1 as D (6 bases). V was shortened by 5 bases and J by 3 bases, with 11 bases between the two germline ends. This CDR3 region has 13 residues. CDR1 and CDR2 from the germline V gene are SEHNR and FQNEAQ (reference sequence). DNA for the CDR3: TGTGCCAGCAGCATCGACAGGAACTACGAGCAGTACTTC. Its protein product is CASSIDRNYEQYF. The variable domain in full, completed from reference TRBV7-9 and TRBJ2-7, reads DTGVSQNPRHKITKRGQNVTFRCDPISEHNRLYWYRQTLGQGPEFLTYFQNEAQLEKSRLLSDRFSAERPKGSFSTLEIQRTEQGDSAMYLCASSIDRNYEQYFGPGTRLTVT.